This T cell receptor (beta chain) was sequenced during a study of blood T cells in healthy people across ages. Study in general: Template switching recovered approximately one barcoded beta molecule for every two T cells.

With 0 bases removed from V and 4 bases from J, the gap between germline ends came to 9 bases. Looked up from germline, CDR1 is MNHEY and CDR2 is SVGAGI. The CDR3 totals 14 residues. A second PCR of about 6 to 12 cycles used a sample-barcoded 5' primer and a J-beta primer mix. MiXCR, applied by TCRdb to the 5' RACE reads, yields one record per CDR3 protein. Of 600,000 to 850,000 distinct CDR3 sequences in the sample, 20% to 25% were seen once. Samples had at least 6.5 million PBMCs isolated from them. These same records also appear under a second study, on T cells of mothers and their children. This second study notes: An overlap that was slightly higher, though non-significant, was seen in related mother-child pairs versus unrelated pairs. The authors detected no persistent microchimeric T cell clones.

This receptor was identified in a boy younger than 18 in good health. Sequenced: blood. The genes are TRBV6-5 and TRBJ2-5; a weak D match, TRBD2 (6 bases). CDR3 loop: CASSYSNGGETQYF. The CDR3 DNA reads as TGTGCCAGCAGTTACTCGAACGGGGGAGAGACCCAGTACTTC.